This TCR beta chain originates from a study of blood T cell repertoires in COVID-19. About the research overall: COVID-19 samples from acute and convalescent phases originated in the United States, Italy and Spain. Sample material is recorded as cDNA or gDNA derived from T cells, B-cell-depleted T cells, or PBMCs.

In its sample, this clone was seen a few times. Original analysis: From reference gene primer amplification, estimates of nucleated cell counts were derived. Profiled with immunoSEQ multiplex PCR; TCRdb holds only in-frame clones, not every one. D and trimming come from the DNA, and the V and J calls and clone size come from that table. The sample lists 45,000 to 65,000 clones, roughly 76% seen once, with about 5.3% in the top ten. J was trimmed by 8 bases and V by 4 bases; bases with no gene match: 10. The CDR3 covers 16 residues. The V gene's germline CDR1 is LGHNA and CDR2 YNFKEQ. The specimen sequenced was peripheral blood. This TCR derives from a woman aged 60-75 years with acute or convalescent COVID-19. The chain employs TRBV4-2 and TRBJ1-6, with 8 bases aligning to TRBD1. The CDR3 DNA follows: TGTGCCAGCAGCCCCGAAGGGGGACAGGCCTATTCACCCCTCCACTTT. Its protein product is CASSPEGGQAYSPLHF.